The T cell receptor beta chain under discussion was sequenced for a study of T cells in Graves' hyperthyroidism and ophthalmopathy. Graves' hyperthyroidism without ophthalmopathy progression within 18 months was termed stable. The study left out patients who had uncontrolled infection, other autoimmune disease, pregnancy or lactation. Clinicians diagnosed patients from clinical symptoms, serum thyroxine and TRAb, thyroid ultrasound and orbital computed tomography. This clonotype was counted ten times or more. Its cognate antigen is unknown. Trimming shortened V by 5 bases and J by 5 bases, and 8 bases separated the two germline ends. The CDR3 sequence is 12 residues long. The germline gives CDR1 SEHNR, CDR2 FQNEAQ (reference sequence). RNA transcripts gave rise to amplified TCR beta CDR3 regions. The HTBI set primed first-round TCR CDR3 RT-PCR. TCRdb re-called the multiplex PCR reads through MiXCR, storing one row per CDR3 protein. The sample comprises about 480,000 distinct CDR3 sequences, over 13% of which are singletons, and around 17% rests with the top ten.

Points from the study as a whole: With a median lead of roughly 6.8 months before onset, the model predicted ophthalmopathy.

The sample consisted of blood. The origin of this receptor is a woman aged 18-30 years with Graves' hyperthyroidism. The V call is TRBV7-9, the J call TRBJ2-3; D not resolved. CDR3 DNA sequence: TGTGCCAGCAGCCCACAATTAGATACGCAGTATTTT. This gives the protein CASSPQLDTQYF.